This passage covers 22 T cell receptor beta chains from one sample sequenced in a study of T cells in Graves' hyperthyroidism and ophthalmopathy. Template material for amplifying TCR beta CDR3 regions consisted of RNA transcripts. First-round RT-PCR with HTBI primers amplified the TCR CDR3 region. Using its own MiXCR run on the multiplex PCR reads, TCRdb lists one record per CDR3 protein. The sample carries 600,000 or so distinct CDR3 sequences, 12% to 15% recorded once. Sequenced sample: blood. The receptors derive from a young woman with Graves' ophthalmopathy.

This clonotype came up many times. The chain uses TRBV6-2 or TRBV6-3 and TRBJ2-7, with TRBD2 matching 7 bases. CDR3 length: 14 amino acids. V lost 7 bases and J lost 2; bases outside the gene matches: 8. Germline V gene sequence: CDR1 MNHEY, CDR2 SVGEGT. This CDR3 reads CASTIAGKTYEQYF. CDR3 nucleotides: TGTGCCAGCACGATAGCGGGCAAGACCTACGAGCAGTACTTC.

The CDR3 here is CASSVGASGRDNEQFF. The CDR3 DNA is TGTGCCAGCAGCGTCGGGGCTAGCGGGAGAGACAATGAGCAGTTCTTC. The chain combines TRBV9 with TRBJ2-1; TRBD2 matches at 10 bases. V shed 2 bases and J 5 bases; nucleotides not matched to a gene: 7. Germline V gene sequence: CDR1 SGDLS, CDR2 YYNGEE. There are 16 residues in the CDR3. Supplemented by reference TRBV9 and TRBJ2-1, the full variable domain reads DSGVTQTPKHLITATGQRVTLRCSPRSGDLSVYWYQQSLDQGLQFLIQYYNGEERAKGNILERFSAQQFPDLHSELNLSSLELGDSALYFCASSVGASGRDNEQFFGPGTRLTVL.

This clonotype came up many times. The V and J genes are TRBV28 and TRBJ2-5; 14 bases are a match to TRBD2. Unmatched junction bases numbered 7, after V lost 6 bases and J lost 4 bases. Germline loops: CDR1 MDHEN, CDR2 SYDVKM. CDR3 length equals 16 residues. CDR3 region: CASSGGGLAGAETQYF. The CDR3 region has the DNA TGTGCCAGCAGCGGGGGGGGACTAGCGGGAGCAGAGACCCAGTACTTC.

This clonotype was recorded at least ten times. The gene calls are TRBV3-1 and TRBJ1-1; 7 nucleotides align to TRBD1. CDR1 is LGHDT, CDR2 YNNKEL, per germline (reference sequence). The trim removed 5 bases at V and 5 bases at J, leaving 8 bases unmatched. The CDR3 extends over 14 amino acids. CDR3 protein: CASSIRDSGTEAFF. The CDR3 DNA reads TGTGCCAGCAGCATCCGGGACAGTGGTACTGAAGCTTTCTTT.

V gene TRBV12-5 combines with J gene TRBJ2-7, with D perhaps matching TRBD1 or TRBD2 (5 bases each). Trimming left V 5 bases short and J 2 bases short, with 13 bases between. This CDR3 contains 14 residues. Germline V gene lookup returns CDR1 LGHNT and CDR2 FRNRAP. The CDR3 loop reads CASGTRDGTYEQYF. The CDR3 bases are TGTGCTAGTGGTACCCGGGACGGCACCTACGAGCAGTACTTC. The complete variable domain, with remaining parts taken from reference TRBV12-5 and TRBJ2-7, reads DARVTQTPRHKVTEMGQEVTMRCQPILGHNTVFWYRQTMMQGLELLAYFRNRAPLDDSGMPKDRFSAEMPDATLATLKIQPSEPRDSAVYFCASGTRDGTYEQYFGPGTRLTVT.

This clonotype was seen ten or more times. The chain employs TRBV28 and TRBJ2-7; D is perhaps TRBD1 (5 bases). The V end lost 2 bases, the J end lost 5 bases, and 10 bases lay between the germline ends. CDR3 length: 13 amino acids. Germline V gene data show CDR1 as MDHEN and CDR2 as SYDVKM. The CDR3 DNA is TGTGCCAGCAGTTTACGCAGGGCCAACGAGCAGTACTTC. Translation gives CASSLRRANEQYF.

This sequence joins TRBV10-3 and TRBJ1-1; 7 bases agree with TRBD1. The length of the CDR3 is 13 residues. J gave up 7 bases and V 0 bases, and 2 bases lay outside the gene matches. The germline gives CDR1 ENHRY, CDR2 SYGVKD. CDR3 nucleotides: TGTGCCATCAGTGAGTCTGGACAGGATGAAGCTTTCTTT. This encodes CAISESGQDEAFF.

This clonotype occurred a few times. A much larger clone sits a single nucleotide away, making a read error possible. The chain recombines TRBV12-3 or TRBV12-4 with TRBJ1-5, with 8 bases lining up with TRBD1. CDR3 length equals 18 residues. Losses at the gene ends were 6 bases for V and 2 bases for J; bases not matched to a gene: 15. The CDR3 DNA follows: TGTGCCAGCAGCCCGCCCGGGACAGGCACCAGTGGCAATCAGCCCCAGCATTTT. It translates to CASSPPGTGTSGNQPQHF.

This clonotype was counted at least ten times. This chain links TRBV30 with TRBJ2-2; 10 nucleotides agree with TRBD2. Trimming took 1 base from V and 10 from J; bases not matched to a gene: 3. CDR1 and CDR2 (germline): GTSNPN, SVGIG (reference sequence). This CDR3 comprises 13 residues. Here the CDR3 DNA reads TGTGCCTGGAGTGCAGCGGGAGGGCCGGAGCTGTTTTTT. Translated: CAWSAAGGPELFF.

This clonotype appeared a few times. This chain links TRBV7-9 with TRBJ1-1; D is possibly TRBD1 (6 bases). Germline V gene lookup returns CDR1 SEHNR and CDR2 FQNEAQ (reference sequence). The CDR3 runs 16 residues. Trimming took 8 bases from V and 0 from J, leaving 19 bases between them. DNA of the CDR3: TGTGCCAGCCGGGTGGGACAAGGGATAGTGAACACTGAAGCTTTCTTT. This sequence encodes CASRVGQGIVNTEAFF.

This clonotype was recorded many times. The V call is TRBV27, the J call TRBJ2-7; weak D call: TRBD2 (5 bases). V was cut by 0 bases and J by 5 bases, with 20 bases left in between. CDR1 is MNHEY and CDR2 is SMNVEV in the germline V gene (reference sequence). The CDR3 has 17 amino acids. The CDR3 here is CASSLSPERAQQNEQYF. The CDR3 DNA reads as TGTGCCAGCAGTTTATCGCCCGAGAGGGCTCAACAGAACGAGCAGTACTTC.

This clonotype was recorded at least ten times. The chain links TRBV7-3 to TRBJ2-4; maybe TRBD1 (5 bases). Germline CDR1 SGHTA, CDR2 FQGTGA. Deletions cut 2 bases from V and 5 bases from J, with 13 bases between. This CDR3 has 15 residues. CDR3 sequence reads: CASSLDGQKQNIQYF. In DNA, the CDR3 is TGTGCCAGCAGCTTAGACGGACAAAAACAAAACATTCAGTACTTC.

This clonotype appeared a few times. The rearrangement joins TRBV27 to TRBJ2-2; D may be TRBD2 (7 bases). The length of the CDR3 is 14 residues. Germline lookup yields CDR1 MNHEY and CDR2 SMNVEV (reference sequence). Trimming stripped 9 bases from V and 4 bases from J, with 15 bases between. The CDR3, as DNA: TGTGCCAGTAAAACGGGGGGCGTCACCGGGGAGCTGTTTTTT. As protein: CASKTGGVTGELFF.

V usage is TRBV27 and J usage is TRBJ2-5; no clear D gene. There are 14 residues in the CDR3. Germline CDR1 reads MNHEY; CDR2 reads SMNVEV (reference sequence). Trimming cost V 5 bases and J 5 bases, with 15 bases left between them. This CDR3 reads CASSPRRRDETQYF. The CDR3 coding sequence is TGTGCCAGCAGTCCCAGACGTAGGGATGAGACCCAGTACTTC.

This clonotype was observed at least ten times. A junction boundary mismatches the germline segment, possibly from a read error. V usage is TRBV2 and J usage is TRBJ2-7; D remains ambiguous. CDR3 length equals 12 residues. Looked up from germline, CDR1 is SNHLY and CDR2 is FYNNEI. The CDR3 reads CASRTDSFEQYF. CDR3 nucleotides: TGTGCCAGCAGGACCGACTCCTTCGAGCAGTACTTC.

This clonotype has more than one count but fewer than ten. This sequence joins TRBV19 and TRBJ2-7; the D gene is possibly TRBD2 (6 bases). Trimming stripped 5 bases from V and 5 bases from J, with 13 bases between. This CDR3 comprises 13 residues. Germline loops: CDR1 LNHDA, CDR2 SQIVND (reference sequence). The CDR3 DNA is TGTGCCAGTAGTGGAGGGGTGTTAGACGAGCAGTACTTC. Translating it yields CASSGGVLDEQYF.

This clonotype has more than one count but fewer than ten. This chain links TRBV12-5 with TRBJ1-3, with 7 bases fitting TRBD1. The CDR3 loop spans 14 amino acids. J lost 7 bases, V lost 5 bases, and 8 bases had no gene match. Germline-derived CDR1 and CDR2 are LGHNT and FRNRAP. CDR3 coding DNA: TGTGCTAGTGGTCATACGACAGGGTCTAACACCATATATTTT. Encoded protein: CASGHTTGSNTIYF.

This chain connects TRBV5-8 to TRBJ2-5; 8 bases fit TRBD2. The CDR3 sequence is 15 residues long. Unmatched junction bases numbered 5, after V lost 0 bases and J lost 4 bases. The germline V gene encodes CDR1 SGHTS and CDR2 YDEGEE. The CDR3 region has the DNA TGTGCCAGCAGCTTGGTCGTAGCGGGGATAGAGACCCAGTACTTC. Encoded protein: CASSLVVAGIETQYF. The full variable domain, completed using reference TRBV5-8 and TRBJ2-5, is EAGVTQSPTHLIKTRGQQATLRCSPISGHTSVYWYQQALGLGLQFLLWYDEGEERNRGNFPPRFSGRQFPNYSSELNVNALELEDSALYLCASSLVVAGIETQYFGPGTRLLVL.

This clonotype was counted only a few times. In DNA, the CDR3 is TGTGCCAGCCACCCCACACCTAGGATTTCCATCCCCGGGGAGCTGTTTTTT. It codes for CASHPTPRISIPGELFF. The chain links TRBV9 to TRBJ2-2; D is unresolved. CDR1 is SGDLS, CDR2 YYNGEE, per germline. Trimming shortened V by 7 bases and J by 6 bases, and 25 bases separated the two germline ends. This CDR3 is built from 17 residues.

This clonotype was recorded many times. This chain joins TRBV20-1 and TRBJ2-3; TRBD2 agrees at 9 bases. Germline assignment: CDR1 DFQATT and CDR2 SNEGSKA (reference sequence). The CDR3 runs 15 residues. Trimming removed 3 bases from V and 0 bases from J; junction bases left unmatched: 4. The CDR3 DNA follows: TGCAGTGCTAGTAGGCTAGCGGGGAGCACAGATACGCAGTATTTT. The encoded protein is CSASRLAGSTDTQYF.

This clonotype showed up many times. The rearrangement joins TRBV28 to TRBJ2-7; a possible D gene is TRBD1 (6 bases). CDR3 length equals 14 residues. V shed 5 bases and J shed 5 bases, with 16 bases lying between them. From germline, CDR1 is MDHEN and CDR2 SYDVKM. CDR3 sequence reads: CASSRPPGTHEQYF. CDR3 in DNA: TGTGCCAGCAGTCGCCCCCCCGGGACACACGAGCAGTACTTC. The whole variable domain, filled in from reference TRBV28 and TRBJ2-7, reads DVKVTQSSRYLVKRTGEKVFLECVQDMDHENMFWYRQDPGLGLRLIYFSYDVKMKEKGDIPEGYSVSREKKERFSLILESASTNQTSMYLCASSRPPGTHEQYFGPGTRLTVT.

This clonotype has a handful of counts. V gene TRBV24-1 combines with J gene TRBJ1-2; D uncertain. The V end was cut by 2 bases, the J end by 8 bases, with 8 bases between. Germline V gives CDR1 KGHDR, CDR2 SFDVKD. This CDR3 spans 12 amino acids. CDR3 protein: CATSDSKEGYTF. The CDR3 DNA reads TGTGCCACCAGTGATTCGAAGGAGGGCTACACCTTC.